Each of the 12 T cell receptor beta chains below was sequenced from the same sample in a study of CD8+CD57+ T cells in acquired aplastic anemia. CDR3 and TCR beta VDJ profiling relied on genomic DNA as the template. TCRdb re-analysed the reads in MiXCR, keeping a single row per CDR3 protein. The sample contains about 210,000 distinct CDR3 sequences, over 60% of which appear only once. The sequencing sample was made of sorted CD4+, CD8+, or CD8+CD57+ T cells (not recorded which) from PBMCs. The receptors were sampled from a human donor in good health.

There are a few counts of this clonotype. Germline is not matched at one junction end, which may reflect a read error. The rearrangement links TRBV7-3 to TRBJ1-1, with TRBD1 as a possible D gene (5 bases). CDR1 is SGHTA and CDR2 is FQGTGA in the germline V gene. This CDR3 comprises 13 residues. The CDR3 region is CATSYGQNTEAFF. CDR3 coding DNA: TGTGCCACCAGCTACGGACAGAACACTGAAGCTTTCTTT.

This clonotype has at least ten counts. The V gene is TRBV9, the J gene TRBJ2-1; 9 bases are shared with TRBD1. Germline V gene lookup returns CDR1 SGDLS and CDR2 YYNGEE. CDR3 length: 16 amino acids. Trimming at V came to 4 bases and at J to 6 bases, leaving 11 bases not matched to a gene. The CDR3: CASSTLQGAFFNEQFF. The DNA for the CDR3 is TGTGCCAGCAGCACATTACAGGGGGCGTTTTTCAATGAGCAGTTCTTC.

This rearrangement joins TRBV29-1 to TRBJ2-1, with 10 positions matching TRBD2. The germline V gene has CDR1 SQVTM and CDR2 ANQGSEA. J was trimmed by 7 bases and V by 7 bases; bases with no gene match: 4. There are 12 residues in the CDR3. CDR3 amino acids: CSAKAGGNEQFF. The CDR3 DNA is TGCAGCGCTAAAGCGGGAGGGAATGAGCAGTTCTTC.

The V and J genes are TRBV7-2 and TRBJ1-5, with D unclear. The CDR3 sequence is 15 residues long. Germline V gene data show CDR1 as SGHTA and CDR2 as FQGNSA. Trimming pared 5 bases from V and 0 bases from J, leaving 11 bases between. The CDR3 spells CASSPRGFSNQPQHF. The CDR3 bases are TGTGCCAGCAGCCCCAGAGGGTTTAGCAATCAGCCCCAGCATTTT.

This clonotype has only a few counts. The CDR3: CASSFSRATDTQYF. In nucleotides, the CDR3 is TGTGCCAGCAGTTTCTCGCGGGCCACAGATACGCAGTATTTT. The chain carries TRBV12-3 or TRBV12-4 and TRBJ2-3; D perhaps matches TRBD2 (5 bases). Trimming took off 3 bases at V and 2 bases at J, with 9 bases between the two ends. The CDR3 totals 14 residues.

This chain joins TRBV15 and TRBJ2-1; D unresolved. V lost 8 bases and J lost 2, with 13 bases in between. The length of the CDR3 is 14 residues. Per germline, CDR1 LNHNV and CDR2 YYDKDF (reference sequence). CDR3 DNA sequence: TGTGCCACCTCCCTAGGCGGAACCTACAATGAGCAGTTCTTC. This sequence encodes CATSLGGTYNEQFF. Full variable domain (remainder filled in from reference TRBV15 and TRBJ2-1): DAMVIQNPRYQVTQFGKPVTLSCSQTLNHNVMYWYQQKSSQAPKLLFHYYDKDFNNEADTPDNFQSRRPNTSFCFLDIRSPGLGDTAMYLCATSLGGTYNEQFFGPGTRLTVL.

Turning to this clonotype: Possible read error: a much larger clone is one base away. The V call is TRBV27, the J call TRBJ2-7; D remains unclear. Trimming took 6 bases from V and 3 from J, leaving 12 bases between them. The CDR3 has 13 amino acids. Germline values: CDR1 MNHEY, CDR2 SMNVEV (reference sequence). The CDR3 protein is CASRFSNYYEQYF. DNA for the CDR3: TGTGCCAGCAGGTTCTCGAATTACTACGAGCAGTACTTC.

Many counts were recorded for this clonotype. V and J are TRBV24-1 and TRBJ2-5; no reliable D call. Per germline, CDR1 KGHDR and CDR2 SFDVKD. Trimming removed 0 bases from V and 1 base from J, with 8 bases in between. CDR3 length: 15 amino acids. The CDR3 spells CATSDLAEPQETQYF. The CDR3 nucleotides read TGTGCCACCAGTGATTTGGCAGAACCCCAAGAGACCCAGTACTTC.

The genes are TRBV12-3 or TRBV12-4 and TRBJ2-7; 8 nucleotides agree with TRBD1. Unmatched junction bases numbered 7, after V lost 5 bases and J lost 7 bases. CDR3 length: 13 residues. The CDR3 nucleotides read TGTGCCAGCAGTAGCAGGACAGGGCAAGAGCAGTACTTC. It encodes CASSSRTGQEQYF.

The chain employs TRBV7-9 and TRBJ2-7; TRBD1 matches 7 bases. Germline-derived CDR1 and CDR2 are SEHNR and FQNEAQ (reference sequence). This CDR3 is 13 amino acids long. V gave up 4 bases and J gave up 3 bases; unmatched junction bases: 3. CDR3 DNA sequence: TGTGCCAGCAGCTCCCGGACAGGCTACGAGCAGTACTTC. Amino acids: CASSSRTGYEQYF. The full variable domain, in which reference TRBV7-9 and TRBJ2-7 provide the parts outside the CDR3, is DTGVSQNPRHKITKRGQNVTFRCDPISEHNRLYWYRQTLGQGPEFLTYFQNEAQLEKSRLLSDRFSAERPKGSFSTLEIQRTEQGDSAMYLCASSSRTGYEQYFGPGTRLTVT.

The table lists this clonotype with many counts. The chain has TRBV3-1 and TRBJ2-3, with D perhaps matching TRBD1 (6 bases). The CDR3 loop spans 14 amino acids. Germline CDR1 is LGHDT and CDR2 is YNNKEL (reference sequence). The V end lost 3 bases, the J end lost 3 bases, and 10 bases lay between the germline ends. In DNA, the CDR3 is TGTGCCAGCAGCCAGGACAGCTTAACAGATACGCAGTATTTT. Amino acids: CASSQDSLTDTQYF.

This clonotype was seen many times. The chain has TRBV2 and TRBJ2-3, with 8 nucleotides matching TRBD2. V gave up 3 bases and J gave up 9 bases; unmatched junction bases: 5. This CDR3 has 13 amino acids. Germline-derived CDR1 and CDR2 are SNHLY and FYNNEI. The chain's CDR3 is CASSDSGVSTQYF. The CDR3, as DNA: TGTGCCAGCAGTGATAGCGGGGTATCCACGCAGTATTTT. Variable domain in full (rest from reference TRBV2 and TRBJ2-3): EPEVTQTPSHQVTQMGQEVILRCVPISNHLYFYWYRQILGQKVEFLVSFYNNEISEKSEIFDDQFSVERPDGSNFTLKIRSTKLEDSAMYFCASSDSGVSTQYFGPGTRLTVL.